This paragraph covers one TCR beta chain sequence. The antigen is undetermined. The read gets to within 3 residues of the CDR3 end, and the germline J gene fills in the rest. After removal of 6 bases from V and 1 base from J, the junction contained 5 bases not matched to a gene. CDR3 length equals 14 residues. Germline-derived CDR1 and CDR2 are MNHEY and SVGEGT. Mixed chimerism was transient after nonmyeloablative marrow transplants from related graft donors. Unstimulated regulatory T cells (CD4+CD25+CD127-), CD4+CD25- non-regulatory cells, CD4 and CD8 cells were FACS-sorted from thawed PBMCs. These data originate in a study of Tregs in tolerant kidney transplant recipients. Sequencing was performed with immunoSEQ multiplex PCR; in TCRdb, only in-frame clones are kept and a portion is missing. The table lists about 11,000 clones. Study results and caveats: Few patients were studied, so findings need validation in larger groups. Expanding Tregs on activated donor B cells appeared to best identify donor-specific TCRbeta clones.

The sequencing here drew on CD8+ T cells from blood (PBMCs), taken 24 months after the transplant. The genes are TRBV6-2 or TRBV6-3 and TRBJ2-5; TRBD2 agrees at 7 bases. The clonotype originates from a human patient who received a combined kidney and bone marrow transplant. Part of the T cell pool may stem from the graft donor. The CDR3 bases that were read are TGTGCCAGCAGCCAACTAGCGTTCCAAGAGACC. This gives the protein CASSQLAFQET. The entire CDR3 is CASSQLAFQETQYF.